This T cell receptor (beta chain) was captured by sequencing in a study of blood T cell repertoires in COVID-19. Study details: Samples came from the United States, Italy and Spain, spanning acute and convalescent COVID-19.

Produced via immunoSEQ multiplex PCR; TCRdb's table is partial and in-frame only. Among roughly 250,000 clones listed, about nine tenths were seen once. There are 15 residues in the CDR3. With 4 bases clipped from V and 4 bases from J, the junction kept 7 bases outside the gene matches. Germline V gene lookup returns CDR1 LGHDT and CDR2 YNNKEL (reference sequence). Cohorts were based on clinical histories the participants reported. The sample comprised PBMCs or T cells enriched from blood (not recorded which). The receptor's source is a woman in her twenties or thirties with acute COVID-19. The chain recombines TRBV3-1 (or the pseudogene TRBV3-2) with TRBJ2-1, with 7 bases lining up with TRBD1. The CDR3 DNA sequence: TGTGCCAGCAGCCTGACAGGGCCGATTTACAATGAGCAGTTCTTC. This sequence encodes CASSLTGPIYNEQFF.